This record looks at one T cell receptor (beta chain) sequence and its context. As yet, its antigen is unknown. This sample stems from a study of high-grade serous ovarian cancer treatment subgroups. Study-wide context: Mean per sample: around 14,000 reads, 6,500 to 9,000 unique TCR beta rearrangements. Findings and limits, study-wide: Repertoire similarity ranged about 0.095 to 0.8 between tumors of one patient. Spatial context was lost because tumors were sequenced in bulk.

Tumor samples were obtained before definitive surgery or chemotherapy. Using immunoSEQ multiplex PCR, the repertoire was profiled, and TCRdb retains in-frame clones only, with some absent. This table has roughly 5,300 clones, about 77% appearing once. The CDR3 length is 12 residues. Trimming took 3 bases from V and 5 from J, leaving 5 bases between them. Germline CDR1 and CDR2: SGHAT and FQNNGV. V gene TRBV11-2 combines with J gene TRBJ2-1; D gene ambiguous. What was sequenced was tumor tissue. The clonotype was recovered from a human patient with high-grade serous ovarian cancer. CDR3 in amino acids: CASSFSNNEQFF. Written as DNA, the CDR3 is TGTGCCAGCAGCTTCAGTAACAATGAGCAGTTCTTC.